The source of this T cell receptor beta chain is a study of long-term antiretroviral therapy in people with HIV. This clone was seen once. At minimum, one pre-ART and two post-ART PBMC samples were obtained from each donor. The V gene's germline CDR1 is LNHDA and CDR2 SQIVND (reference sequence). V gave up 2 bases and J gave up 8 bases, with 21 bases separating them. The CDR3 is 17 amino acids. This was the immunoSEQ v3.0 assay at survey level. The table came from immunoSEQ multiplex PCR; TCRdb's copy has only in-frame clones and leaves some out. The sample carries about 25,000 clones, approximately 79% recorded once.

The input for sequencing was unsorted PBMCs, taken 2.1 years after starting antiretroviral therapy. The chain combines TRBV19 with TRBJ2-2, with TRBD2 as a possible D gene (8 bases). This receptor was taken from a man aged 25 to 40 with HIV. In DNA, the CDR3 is TGTGCCAGTAGTATAAAGGGGGCGGGAGGCCCTGCGGGGGAGCTGTTTTTT. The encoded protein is CASSIKGAGGPAGELFF.